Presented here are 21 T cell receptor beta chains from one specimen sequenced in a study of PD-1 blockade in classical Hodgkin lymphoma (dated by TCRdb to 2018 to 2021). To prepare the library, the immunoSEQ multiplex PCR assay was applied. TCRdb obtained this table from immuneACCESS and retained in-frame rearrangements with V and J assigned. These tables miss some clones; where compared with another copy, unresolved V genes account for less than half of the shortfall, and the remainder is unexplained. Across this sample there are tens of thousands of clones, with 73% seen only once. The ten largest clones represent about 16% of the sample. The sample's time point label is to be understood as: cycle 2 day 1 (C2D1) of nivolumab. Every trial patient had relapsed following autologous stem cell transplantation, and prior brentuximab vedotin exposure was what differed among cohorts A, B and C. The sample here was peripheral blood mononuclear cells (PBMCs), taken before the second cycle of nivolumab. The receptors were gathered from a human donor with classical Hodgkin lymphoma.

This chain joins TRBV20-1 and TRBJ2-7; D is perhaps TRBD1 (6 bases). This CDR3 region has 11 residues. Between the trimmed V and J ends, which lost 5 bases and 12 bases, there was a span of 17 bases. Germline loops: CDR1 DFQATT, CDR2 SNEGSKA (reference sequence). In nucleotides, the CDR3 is TGCAGTGCTTTCAGGACAGTGGGGTGGTACTTC. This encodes CSAFRTVGWYF.

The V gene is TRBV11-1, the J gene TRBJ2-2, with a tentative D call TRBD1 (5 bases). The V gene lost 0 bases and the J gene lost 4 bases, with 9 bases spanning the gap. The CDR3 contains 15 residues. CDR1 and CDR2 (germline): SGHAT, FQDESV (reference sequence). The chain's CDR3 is CASSLAGVPTGELFF. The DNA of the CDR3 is TGTGCCAGCAGCTTAGCAGGGGTCCCCACCGGGGAGCTGTTTTTT. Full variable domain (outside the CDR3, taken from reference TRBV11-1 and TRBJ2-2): EAEVAQSPRYKITEKSQAVAFWCDPISGHATLYWYRQILGQGPELLVQFQDESVVDDSQLPKDRFSAERLKGVDSTLKIQPAELGDSAMYLCASSLAGVPTGELFFGEGSRLTVL.

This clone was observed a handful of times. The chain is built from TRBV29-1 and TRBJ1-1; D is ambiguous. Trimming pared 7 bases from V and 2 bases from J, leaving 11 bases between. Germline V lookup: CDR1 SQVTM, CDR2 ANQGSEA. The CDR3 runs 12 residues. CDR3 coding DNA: TGCAGCGCTAAGCCCCAAAACACTGAAGCTTTCTTT. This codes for CSAKPQNTEAFF. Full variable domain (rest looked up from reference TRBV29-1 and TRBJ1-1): SAVISQKPSRDICQRGTSLTIQCQVDSQVTMMFWYRQQPGQSLTLIATANQGSEATYESGFVIDKFPISRPNLTFSTLTVSNMSPEDSSIYLCSAKPQNTEAFFGQGTRLTVV.

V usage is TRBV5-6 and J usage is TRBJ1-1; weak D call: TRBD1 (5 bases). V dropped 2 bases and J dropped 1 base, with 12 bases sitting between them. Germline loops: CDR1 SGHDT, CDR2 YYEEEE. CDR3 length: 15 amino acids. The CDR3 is CASSFTDRSNTEAFF. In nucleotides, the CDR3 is TGTGCCAGCAGCTTCACTGACAGATCGAACACTGAAGCTTTCTTT.

Written as DNA, the CDR3 is TGTGCCAGCAGCTCGCACCCATTGGACGAGCAGTACTTC. Translated, it gives CASSSHPLDEQYF. V gene TRBV7-3 combines with J gene TRBJ2-7; D not resolved. Germline values: CDR1 SGHTA, CDR2 FQGTGA. V dropped 4 bases and J dropped 5 bases, with 12 bases sitting between them. The CDR3 has 13 residues.

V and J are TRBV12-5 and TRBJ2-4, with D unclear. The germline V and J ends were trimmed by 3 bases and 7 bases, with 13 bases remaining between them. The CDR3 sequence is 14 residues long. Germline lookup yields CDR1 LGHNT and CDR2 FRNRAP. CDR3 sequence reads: CASGLGQPRNIQYF. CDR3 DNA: TGTGCTAGTGGTTTAGGGCAGCCCAGGAACATTCAGTACTTC.

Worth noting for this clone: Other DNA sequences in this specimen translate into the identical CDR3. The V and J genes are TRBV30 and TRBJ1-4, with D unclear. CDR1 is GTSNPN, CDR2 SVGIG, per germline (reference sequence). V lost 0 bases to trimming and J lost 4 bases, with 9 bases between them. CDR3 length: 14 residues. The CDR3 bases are TGTGCCTGGAGTGTAGGCAGTTTTAATGAAAAACTGTTTTTT. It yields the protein CAWSVGSFNEKLFF.

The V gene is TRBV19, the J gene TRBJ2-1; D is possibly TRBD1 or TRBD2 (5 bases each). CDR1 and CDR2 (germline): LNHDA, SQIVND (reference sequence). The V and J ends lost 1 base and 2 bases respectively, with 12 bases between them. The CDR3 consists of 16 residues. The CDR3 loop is CASSIGRVGAYNEQFF. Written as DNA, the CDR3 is TGTGCCAGTAGTATAGGTCGAGTGGGGGCCTACAATGAGCAGTTCTTC.

Here the CDR3 reads CASSFTDRGNGYTF. Here the CDR3 DNA reads TGTGCCAGCAGCTTTACGGACAGGGGGAATGGCTACACCTTC. The genes are TRBV7-9 and TRBJ1-2; 10 nucleotides match TRBD1. CDR1 SEHNR and CDR2 FQNEAQ come from the germline V gene (reference sequence). Trimming took 3 bases from V and 6 from J; bases not matched to a gene: 4. The CDR3 totals 14 residues.

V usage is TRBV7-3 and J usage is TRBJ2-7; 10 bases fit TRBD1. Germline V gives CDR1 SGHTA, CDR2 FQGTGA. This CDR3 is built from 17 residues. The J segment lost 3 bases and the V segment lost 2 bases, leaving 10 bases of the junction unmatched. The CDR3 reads CASSLRDAGQGGYEQYF. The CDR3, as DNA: TGTGCCAGCAGCTTACGGGACGCCGGACAGGGGGGCTACGAGCAGTACTTC. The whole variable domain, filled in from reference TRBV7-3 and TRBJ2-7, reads GAGVSQTPSNKVTEKGKYVELRCDPISGHTALYWYRQSLGQGPEFLIYFQGTGAADDSGLPNDRFFAVRPEGSVSTLKIQRTERGDSAVYLCASSLRDAGQGGYEQYFGPGTRLTVT.

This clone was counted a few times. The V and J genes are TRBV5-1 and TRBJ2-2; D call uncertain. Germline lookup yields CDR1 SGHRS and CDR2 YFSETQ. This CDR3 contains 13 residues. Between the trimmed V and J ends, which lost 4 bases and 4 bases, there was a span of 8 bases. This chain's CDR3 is CASSQSLTGELFF. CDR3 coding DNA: TGCGCCAGCAGCCAGTCACTCACCGGGGAGCTGTTTTTT.

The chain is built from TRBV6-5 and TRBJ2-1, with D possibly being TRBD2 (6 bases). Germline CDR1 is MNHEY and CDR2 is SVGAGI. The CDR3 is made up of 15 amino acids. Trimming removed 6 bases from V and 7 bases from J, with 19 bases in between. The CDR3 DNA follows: TGTGCCAGCAGAATGACCCCCGGAGGGGTGAATGAGCAGTTCTTC. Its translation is CASRMTPGGVNEQFF.

CDR3 coding DNA: TGTGCCAGCAGTTACTCCGGGGGGTCGCTGTCCTACGAGCAGTACTTC. Translation gives CASSYSGGSLSYEQYF. This chain connects TRBV6-5 to TRBJ2-7; 7 bases fit TRBD2. Germline V CDR1 and CDR2: MNHEY, SVGAGI. V shed 0 bases and J 1 base; nucleotides not matched to a gene: 6. The CDR3 has 16 amino acids.

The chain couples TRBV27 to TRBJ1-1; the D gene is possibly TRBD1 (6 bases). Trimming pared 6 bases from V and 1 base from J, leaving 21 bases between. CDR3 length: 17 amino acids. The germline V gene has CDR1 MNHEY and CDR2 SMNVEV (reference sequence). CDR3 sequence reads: CASSLRPIQGANTEAFF. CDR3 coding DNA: TGTGCCAGCAGCCTTAGACCAATACAGGGCGCGAACACTGAAGCTTTCTTT.

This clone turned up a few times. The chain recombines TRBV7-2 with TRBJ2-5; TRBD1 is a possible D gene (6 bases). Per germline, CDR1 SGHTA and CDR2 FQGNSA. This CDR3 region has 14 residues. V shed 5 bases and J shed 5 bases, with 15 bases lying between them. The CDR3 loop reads CASSRGQSFETQYF. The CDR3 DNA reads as TGTGCCAGCAGCAGAGGACAGTCCTTCGAGACCCAGTACTTC.

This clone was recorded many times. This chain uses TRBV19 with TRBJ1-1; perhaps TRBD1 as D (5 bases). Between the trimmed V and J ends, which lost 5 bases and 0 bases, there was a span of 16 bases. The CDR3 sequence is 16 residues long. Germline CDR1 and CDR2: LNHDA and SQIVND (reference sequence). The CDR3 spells CASSVRLGAMNTEAFF. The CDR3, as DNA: TGTGCCAGTAGTGTGAGACTCGGGGCCATGAACACTGAAGCTTTCTTT.

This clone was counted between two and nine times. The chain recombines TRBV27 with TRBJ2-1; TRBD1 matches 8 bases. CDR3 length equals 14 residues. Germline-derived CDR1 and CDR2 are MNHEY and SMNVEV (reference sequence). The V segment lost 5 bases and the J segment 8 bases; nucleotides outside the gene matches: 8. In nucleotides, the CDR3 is TGTGCCAGCAGTCTGCGGACAGGGTTTGATGAGCAGTTCTTC. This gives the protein CASSLRTGFDEQFF.

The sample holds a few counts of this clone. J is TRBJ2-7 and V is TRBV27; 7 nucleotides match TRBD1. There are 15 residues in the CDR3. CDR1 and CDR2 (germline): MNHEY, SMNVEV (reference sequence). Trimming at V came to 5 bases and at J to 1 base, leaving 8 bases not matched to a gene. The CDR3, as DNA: TGTGCCAGCAGTCCCGGGGACAGACCGTCCTACGAGCAGTACTTC. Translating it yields CASSPGDRPSYEQYF.

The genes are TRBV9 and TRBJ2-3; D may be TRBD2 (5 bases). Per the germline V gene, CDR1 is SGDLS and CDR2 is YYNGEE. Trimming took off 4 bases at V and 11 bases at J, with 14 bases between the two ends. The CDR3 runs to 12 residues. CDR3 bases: TGTGCCAGCAGCAGCGACGGGGTAAGGCAGTATTTT. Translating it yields CASSSDGVRQYF.

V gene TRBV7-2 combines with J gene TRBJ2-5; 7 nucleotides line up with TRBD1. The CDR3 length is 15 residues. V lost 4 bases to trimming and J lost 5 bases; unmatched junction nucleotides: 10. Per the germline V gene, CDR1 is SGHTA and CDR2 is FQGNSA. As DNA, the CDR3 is TGTGCCAGCAGCTCCTACTCCGGGACAGCGGAGACCCAGTACTTC. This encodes CASSSYSGTAETQYF.

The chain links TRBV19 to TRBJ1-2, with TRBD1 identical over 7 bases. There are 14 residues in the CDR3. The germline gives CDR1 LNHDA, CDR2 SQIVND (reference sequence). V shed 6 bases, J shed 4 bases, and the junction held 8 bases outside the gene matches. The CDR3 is CASSLPGTAYGYTF. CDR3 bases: TGTGCCAGTAGCCTCCCCGGGACAGCCTATGGCTACACCTTC.